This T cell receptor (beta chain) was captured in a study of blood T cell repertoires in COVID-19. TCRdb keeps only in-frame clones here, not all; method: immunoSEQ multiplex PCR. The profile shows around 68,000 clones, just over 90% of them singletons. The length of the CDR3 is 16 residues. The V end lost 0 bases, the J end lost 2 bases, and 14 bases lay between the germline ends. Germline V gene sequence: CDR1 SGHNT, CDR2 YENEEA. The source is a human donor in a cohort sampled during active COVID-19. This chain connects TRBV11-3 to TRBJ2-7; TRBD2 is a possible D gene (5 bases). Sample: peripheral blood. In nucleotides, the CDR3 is TGTGCCAGCAGCTTAGAAGTGGGAGCTACCGCCTACGAGCAGTACTTC. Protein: CASSLEVGATAYEQYF.